This T cell receptor beta chain was sequenced for a study of blood T cell repertoires in COVID-19 (dated by TCRdb to 2018 to 2020). Turning to the overall study: Collaborator samples came from the United States, Italy and Spain and covered acute and convalescent phases of COVID-19. The prospective study material was composed of cDNA or gDNA derived from T cells, B-cell-depleted T cells, or PBMCs. Deeply sampled blood TCRbeta repertoires from subjects exposed to, actively infected with, or recovered from COVID-19 were included in the dataset. The repertoires were released in a freely available public database intended as a resource for research on the immune response to SARS-CoV-2. Samples came from the ongoing ImmuneRACE study (first 160 participants) plus 1,254 subjects from 6 global collaborators. A de-identified subject ID, COVID-19 status, age in years and sex were almost always included in the sample metadata. Where available, HLA class I and class II types were obtained from metadata supplied by the sample provider rather than from assay-based typing.

Whole blood was collected in K2EDTA tubes by collaborating institutions according to the institutions' own protocols. For TCRbeta analysis, collaborators shipped samples as frozen whole blood, isolated PBMCs, or DNA extracted from either of those sample types. Beyond this particular receptor, the publication reports: Clinical and demographic metadata were provided uncurated, with the amount varying by source and participant.

For this clone: Its antigen specificity is not known. Per-nucleotide qualities are absent, and no much larger clonotype sits a single base away.

The immunoSEQ Assay, a bias-controlled multiplex PCR, was used to amplify TCRbeta CDR3 regions from genomic DNA. For the original study's pipeline: Nucleated cell counts per sample were estimated from amplification of reference gene primers within the assay. To quantify the absolute abundance of each unique TCRbeta CDR3 rearrangement, sequence reads were collapsed and filtered. For each sample, productive Simpson clonality was calculated by taking the square root of Simpson's diversity index across productive rearrangements. Entries here come from immuneACCESS through TCRdb and include only in-frame sequences with V and J called. Some clones fail to appear in such tables; in the studies checked, an unresolved V gene covers under half of the shortfall, and the cause of the remainder is unknown. That table supplies the V and J calls and clone size; D and trimming were determined from the DNA. The sample profile shows more than 50,000 clones; approximately 89% of them were found once. Together, the top ten hold roughly 5% of the sample.

This clonotype was obtained from a man aged 55 to 70 with active COVID-19. Sequenced input: peripheral blood.

The nucleotides are TGTGCCAGCAGTTTGTCAGGGCCTCCCTACGAGCAGTACTTC. The encoded protein is CASSLSGPPYEQYF. The rearrangement joined TRBV28 to TRBJ2-7, with a weak D call of TRBD1 (5 bases match). The V and J ends are trimmed by 3 bases and 2 bases, leaving 11 bases between them. The CDR1 and CDR2 encoded by the germline V gene are MDHEN and SYDVKM. Including the terminal cysteine and phenylalanine, the CDR3 comprises 14 residues. Only the CDR3 part of the read is kept: 42 bases, read in frame from the first base.